This T cell receptor (beta chain) appears in the sequencing data of a study of T cell changes during pregnancy in multiple sclerosis. Repertoires were generated with immunoSEQ multiplex PCR, while TCRdb's copy carries only in-frame clones and drops some. The sample shows some 64,000 clones, around 92% of them seen only once. The CDR3 loop spans 15 amino acids. Germline assignment: CDR1 LNHNV and CDR2 YYDKDF (reference sequence). Trimming pared 9 bases from V and 8 bases from J, leaving 23 bases between. This receptor was identified in a female donor with multiple sclerosis, enrolled in a pregnancy study. The sequences come from peripheral blood, collected in the first trimester of pregnancy. The J gene is TRBJ2-1, the V gene TRBV15; D might be TRBD2 (5 bases). Here the CDR3 reads CATTTLGRDTDEQFF. DNA for the CDR3: TGTGCCACTACTACCCTGGGGAGAGACACCGATGAGCAGTTCTTC.